This is a list of T cell receptor beta chains from one sample in a study of T cells in Graves' hyperthyroidism and ophthalmopathy. TCRdb ran MiXCR on the multiplex PCR reads and lists one entry per CDR3 protein. The table has a few hundred thousand distinct CDR3 sequences, just under 15% seen once. Material for sequencing was blood. The origin of the receptors is a woman aged 30 to 39 with Graves' hyperthyroidism. Each CDR3 is given with its conserved first and last residue. The D gene is left open where the match is weak. Size is omitted from some rows. Given values are once, few, many or a class for expanded clones.

TRBD2	TRBV18	TRBJ2-7	many	CASSPPSGAGEQYF	TGTGCCAGCTCACCACCCTCGGGAGCGGGAGAGCAGTACTTC
TRBD2	TRBV6-2/TRBV6-3	TRBJ2-3	NA	CASSSSGITSGTDTQYF	TGTGCCAGCAGTTCCAGCGGGATCACCTCGGGCACAGATACGCAGTATTTT
NA	TRBV6-6	TRBJ1-2	NA	CASSYGRNYGYTF	TGTGCCAGCAGTTACGGCCGTAACTATGGCTACACCTTC
TRBD1	TRBV5-1	TRBJ1-2	few	CASSLGQGASAGYTF	TGCGCCAGCAGCTTGGGACAGGGGGCAAGCGCTGGCTACACCTTC
NA	TRBV13	TRBJ2-7	NA	CASSFTGTYEQYF	TGTGCCAGCAGCTTCACAGGGACCTACGAGCAGTACTTC
TRBD2	TRBV6-1	TRBJ2-1	NA	CASRQTSGGYNEQFF	TGTGCCAGCAGACAAACTAGCGGGGGGTACAATGAGCAGTTCTTC
TRBD1	TRBV3-1	TRBJ1-1	many	CASSPRGGQGNEAFF	TGTGCCAGCAGCCCACGAGGAGGACAGGGGAATGAAGCTTTCTTT
NA	TRBV6-1	TRBJ1-4	few	CASSVASGVEKLFF	TGTGCCAGCAGTGTGGCGTCAGGGGTTGAAAAACTGTTTTTT
NA	TRBV28	TRBJ1-1	many	CASSLGIPRSPEAFF	TGTGCCAGCAGTTTGGGGATCCCCCGTTCCCCTGAAGCTTTCTTT
TRBD1	TRBV12-3/TRBV12-4	TRBJ2-7	few	CASSPNPGQGSYEQYF	TGTGCCAGCAGCCCTAATCCGGGACAGGGATCCTACGAGCAGTACTTC
NA	TRBV3-1	TRBJ2-5	few	CASRWGAQETQYF	TGTGCCAGCAGATGGGGGGCCCAAGAGACCCAGTACTTC
TRBD2	TRBV28	TRBJ2-1	many	CASSLTGTSADNEQFF	TGTGCCAGCAGTTTAACCGGGACTAGCGCCGACAATGAGCAGTTCTTC
TRBD1	TRBV27	TRBJ1-4	once	CASSRQGRSNEKLFF	TGTGCCAGCAGTCGACAGGGGCGGTCTAATGAAAAACTGTTTTTT
TRBD2	TRBV29-1	TRBJ2-1	few	CSGSSLAGGPEQFF	TGCAGCGGCTCTTCTCTAGCGGGAGGTCCTGAGCAGTTCTTC
NA	TRBV10-3	TRBJ2-7	few	CAISESGTHYEQYF	TGTGCCATCAGTGAGTCCGGGACACACTACGAGCAGTACTTC
NA	TRBV11-1	TRBJ1-1	few	CASSLEGGPSTEAFF	TGTGCCAGCAGCTTAGAGGGGGGCCCCAGCACTGAAGCTTTCTTT
TRBD1	TRBV7-9	TRBJ2-3	many	CASSLAGTGTDTQYF	TGTGCCAGCAGCTTAGCCGGGACAGGGACAGATACGCAGTATTTT
TRBD2	TRBV4-1	TRBJ2-5	NA	CASSQGFSGGGQETQYF	TGCGCCAGCAGCCAAGGTTTTAGCGGGGGGGGCCAAGAGACCCAGTACTTC
NA	TRBV10-3	TRBJ2-3	NA	CAISMSSRTDTQYF	TGTGCCATCAGCATGAGCAGTCGCACAGATACGCAGTATTTT
NA	TRBV6-1	TRBJ1-1	NA	CASSATGPNTEAFF	TGTGCCAGCAGTGCAACAGGGCCCAACACTGAAGCTTTCTTT
NA	TRBV7-9	TRBJ1-2	many	CASRPSEGAIDSYGYTF	TGTGCCAGCAGACCCAGCGAAGGGGCAATCGATAGCTATGGCTACACCTTC
TRBD1	TRBV10-3	TRBJ1-1	NA	CAISTTGGTEAFF	TGTGCCATCAGTACCACAGGGGGCACTGAAGCTTTCTTT
TRBD2	TRBV5-1	TRBJ2-1	many	CASRLTIAGGPNYEQFF	TGCGCCAGCAGACTTACGATAGCGGGAGGGCCCAATTATGAGCAGTTCTTC
NA	TRBV6-1	TRBJ1-1	few	CASSAEGALNTEAFF	TGTGCCAGCAGTGCTGAAGGGGCCCTGAACACTGAAGCTTTCTTT
NA	TRBV18	TRBJ2-3	many	CASSPGLSDTQYF	TGTGCCAGCTCACCGGGACTTTCTGATACGCAGTATTTT
TRBD2	TRBV28	TRBJ2-5	NA	CASSSTGTSGQETQYF	TGTGCCAGCAGTTCGACCGGGACTAGCGGGCAAGAGACCCAGTACTTC
NA	TRBV5-1	TRBJ2-3	NA	CASSRRDPTDTQYF	TGCGCCAGCAGCAGGCGGGACCCCACAGATACGCAGTATTTT
NA	TRBV18	TRBJ2-5	many	CASSLIRTAFEETQYF	TGTGCCAGCTCACTAATACGGACAGCGTTCGAAGAGACCCAGTACTTC
NA	TRBV9	TRBJ2-3	NA	CASSVAAGSTDTQYF	TGTGCCAGCAGCGTAGCGGCGGGAAGCACAGATACGCAGTATTTT
TRBD2	TRBV7-2	TRBJ2-5	many	CASSPHSGQGNPQETQYF	TGTGCCAGCAGCCCACATAGCGGGCAGGGAAATCCACAAGAGACCCAGTACTTC
NA	TRBV29-1	TRBJ1-1	many	CSVLPMEGPTEAFF	TGCAGCGTCCTCCCTATGGAGGGGCCCACTGAAGCTTTCTTT
NA	TRBV3-1	TRBJ2-7	few	CASSQPGGLTYEQYF	TGTGCCAGCAGCCAGCCAGGCGGACTTACCTACGAGCAGTACTTC
TRBD2	TRBV6-2/TRBV6-3	TRBJ2-7	many	CASSPLASGEVYEQYF	TGTGCCAGCAGTCCCCTCGCTAGCGGAGAGGTCTACGAGCAGTACTTC
TRBD2	TRBV7-7	TRBJ2-5	few	CASSLLAGSETQYF	TGTGCCAGCAGCTTACTAGCGGGGTCTGAGACCCAGTACTTC